These T cell receptor beta chains were read from a single sample in a study of early T cells in non-severe SARS-CoV-2 infection. Each CDR3 protein gets one entry after TCRdb re-called the 5' RACE reads with MiXCR. The sample includes about 69,000 distinct CDR3 sequences, roughly 8.7% seen only once; the top ten take 5.9%. The sample consisted of whole blood. Receptors were obtained from an adult who was a healthcare worker with PCR-confirmed SARS-CoV-2 infection or an uninfected control (not recorded which). Each CDR3 is given with its conserved first and last residue. A D gene is named only where the DNA matches it firmly.

>.|TRBV19|TRBJ2-1
CASSMFFGWLHYNEQFF
>TRBD2|TRBV5-6|TRBJ2-1
CASTPLAGAGNEQFF
>.|TRBV5-1|TRBJ2-3
CASSLLGEIEVDTQYF
>.|TRBV7-2|TRBJ2-2
CASSDRWAIKGRGYTGELFF
>TRBD1|TRBV2|TRBJ2-3
CAAGRGQGTQYF
>.|TRBV28|TRBJ2-1
CATQESWGGEQFF
>TRBD1|TRBV3-1|TRBJ1-1
CASSQELPGQGMVTNTEAFF
>.|TRBV9|TRBJ2-7
CASSEGVGVYEQYF
>.|TRBV29-1|TRBJ2-7
CSVEGVGRSSYEQYF
>.|TRBV11-2|TRBJ1-2
CASSQTLLANYGYTF
>.|TRBV20-1|TRBJ1-1
CSAPDRLAFF
>TRBD2|TRBV10-3|TRBJ2-3
CAIRKGRERADTQYF
>.|TRBV7-2|TRBJ2-1
CASSPQGVTYNEQFF
>TRBD1|TRBV2|TRBJ1-3
CASSETGTGSGNTIYF
>.|TRBV20-1|TRBJ2-7
CSARDYATDYEQYF
>.|TRBV20-1|TRBJ2-3
CSASVSGSHTDTQYF
>.|TRBV15|TRBJ2-7
CATSKLAHEQYF
>.|TRBV5-8|TRBJ2-2
CASSVGRNTGELFF
>.|TRBV7-9|TRBJ2-1
CASSLEGSSYNEQFF
>TRBD2|TRBV27|TRBJ2-5
CASSLRRRTSGGALVETQYF
>TRBD2|TRBV29-1|TRBJ2-3
CSVEEWMELAGGPTDTQYF
>.|TRBV20-1|TRBJ1-2
CSAKRTSYGCTF
>.|TRBV7-9|TRBJ2-7
CASSFRGYEQYF
>TRBD1|TRBV6-6|TRBJ1-5
CASNTGGGNQPQHF
>TRBD2|TRBV5-1|TRBJ2-1
CASSLTSDNNEQFF
>TRBD2|TRBV11-1|TRBJ2-1
CASSPFAGGLYNEQFF
>.|TRBV5-1|TRBJ2-3
CASSLLGGLSTDTQYF
>.|TRBV5-5|TRBJ1-5
CASSFSGDGNQPQHF
>.|TRBV20-1|TRBJ1-1
CSASSSYGAFF
>.|TRBV7-3|TRBJ2-1
CASSLDNHNEQFF
>TRBD1|TRBV29-1|TRBJ2-2
CSVDRGYTGELFF
>TRBD1|TRBV9|TRBJ1-1
CASSDRGGTEAFF
>TRBD2|TRBV30|TRBJ2-1
CAWDAGLASNEQFF
>TRBD1|TRBV29-1|TRBJ2-7
CSVTRQGTYEQYF
>.|TRBV16|TRBJ2-7
CASSQGGRSYEQYF
>TRBD1|TRBV19|TRBJ1-2
CASSFLQGQGRGYTF
>.|TRBV3-1|TRBJ1-6
CASSQEGYRSPLHF
>.|TRBV5-5|TRBJ1-2
CASRFNLEGYTF
>TRBD2|TRBV5-4|TRBJ2-3
CASSSKVAGVQDTQYF
>TRBD2|TRBV4-1|TRBJ2-1
CASSRLTSVSYNEQFF
>.|TRBV10-3|TRBJ2-3
CAISDLGIDTQYF